This TCR beta chain was sequenced in a study of response to subunit inactivated influenza vaccine. General observations from the study: Every seasonal influenza vaccination brings in few new T cells, the authors suggested.

This CDR3 is built from 14 residues. Trimming removed 2 bases from V and 2 bases from J, with 9 bases in between. There are many counts of this clonotype. Its antigen is still unknown. TCRdb fed the RT-PCR reads into MiXCR, producing one record per CDR3 protein. This table has about 500,000 distinct CDR3 sequences, 16% appearing once. This material consisted of CD4+ T cells sorted from PBMCs, taken 23 months after vaccination. V gene TRBV12-3 or TRBV12-4 combines with J gene TRBJ2-5, with D maybe TRBD2 (5 bases). The TCR comes from a man aged 45 to 75 who received an inactivated influenza vaccine. DNA of the CDR3: TGTGCCAGCAGTTTAAGGGAGAGACAAGAGACCCAGTACTTC. It codes for CASSLRERQETQYF.